Listed below are T cell receptor beta chains from one sample, sequenced in a study of blood T cell repertoires in COVID-19. Here immunoSEQ multiplex PCR was the method, and the copy in TCRdb shows in-frame clones only, minus some. The sample yields roughly 230,000 clones, about four fifths seen once. Input material: peripheral blood. These receptors were taken from a middle-aged man with active or convalescent COVID-19. CDR3s include the opening cysteine and the closing phenylalanine or tryptophan. The D gene is left open where the match is weak. For some rows the clone size is stated as once, few or many, or as a class when expanded; others skip it.

v_call	j_call	d_call	clone_size	cdr3_length	cdr3_nt	cdr3_aa
TRBV30	TRBJ1-2	NA	once	16	TGTGCCTGGAGGCTTGGGGGGGTTTGGCAGGCCTTTGGCTACACCTTC	CAWRLGGVWQAFGYTF
TRBV28	TRBJ2-1	NA	NA	14	TGTGCCATCTCCGGCGGGGAGAGTTTTAATGAGCAGTTCTTC	CAISGGESFNEQFF
TRBV7-2	TRBJ1-2	NA	NA	13	TGTGCCAGCAGCTCCTACACAGACTATGGCTACACCTTC	CASSSYTDYGYTF
TRBV10-3	TRBJ2-7	TRBD2	NA	16	TGTGCCATCAGTGAGGAGGTCCAGCGGGGAGGCTACGAGCAGTACTTC	CAISEEVQRGGYEQYF
TRBV7-3	TRBJ1-3	TRBD1	few	18	TGTGCCAGCAGCTTAACGGAAGCCACAGGGGACTCTGGAAACACCATATATTTT	CASSLTEATGDSGNTIYF
TRBV28	TRBJ2-5	TRBD2	NA	15	TGTGCCAGCAGGTCTAGCGGGGGGCGGCAAGAGACCCAGTACTTC	CASRSSGGRQETQYF
TRBV10-1	TRBJ1-1	NA	NA	13	TGCGCCAGCAGTGAGTCAGGAGGCGCTGAAGCTTTCTTT	CASSESGGAEAFF
TRBV4-1	TRBJ2-6	TRBD2	NA	18	TGCGCCAGCAGCCCCGGACTAGCGGGAGGGTCTGGGGCCAACGTCCTGACTTTC	CASSPGLAGGSGANVLTF
TRBV4-1	TRBJ1-4	NA	NA	12	TGCGCCAGCAGCCAAGATAAAGAAAAACTGTTTTTT	CASSQDKEKLFF
TRBV5-1	TRBJ1-1	NA	NA	15	TGCGCCAGCATCGAGGGGACAACTTTGAACACTGAAGCTTTCTTT	CASIEGTTLNTEAFF
TRBV14	TRBJ1-1	NA	NA	13	TGTGCCAGCAGCCAGGACAGATACACTGAAGCTTTCTTT	CASSQDRYTEAFF
TRBV19	TRBJ2-3	TRBD1	NA	14	TGTGCCAGTACCCCAGGGGGCCTGATAGATACGCAGTATTTT	CASTPGGLIDTQYF
TRBV4-3	TRBJ2-7	NA	NA	15	TGCGCCAGCAGCCAAGATCGCGGTACGTCCTACGAGCAGTACTTC	CASSQDRGTSYEQYF
TRBV5-5	TRBJ1-5	NA	NA	16	TGTGCCAGCAGCTTGACTGGTCGGTACAGCAATCAGCCCCAGCATTTT	CASSLTGRYSNQPQHF
TRBV18	TRBJ2-2	TRBD1	NA	19	TGTGCCAGCTCACCACGCCGGGACAGGCCGTCTGTGAACACCGGGGAGCTGTTTTTT	CASSPRRDRPSVNTGELFF
TRBV5-5	TRBJ2-7	TRBD1	NA	16	TGTGCCAGCAGCCCCCGGCCTGGGACAGGGGACTACGAGCAGTACTTC	CASSPRPGTGDYEQYF
TRBV19	TRBJ2-7	NA	once	15	TGTGCCAGTAGTCCAACGGGACAAGCTGGGAACGAGCAGTACTTC	CASSPTGQAGNEQYF
TRBV19	TRBJ1-5	NA	NA	15	TGTGCCAGTAGTATGTCAGCGAGGTCCATTGGGCCCCAGCATTTT	CASSMSARSIGPQHF
TRBV24-1	TRBJ1-5	NA	few	16	TGTGCCACCAGTGGCCCAGGGCCGGTTAGCAATCAGCCCCAGCATTTT	CATSGPGPVSNQPQHF
TRBV5-4	TRBJ1-5	TRBD1	NA	15	TGTGCCAGCAGCTTGGATCAGGGGGCTGATCAGCCCCAGCATTTT	CASSLDQGADQPQHF
TRBV7-8	TRBJ1-3	TRBD1	NA	15	TGTGCAAGCCACGTCGGGACAGCCTCTGGAAACACCATATATTTT	CASHVGTASGNTIYF
TRBV21-1	TRBJ1-6	NA	NA	15	TGTGCCAGCAGCCTGAGACAGACAGGAAGGTCACCCCTCCACTTT	CASSLRQTGRSPLHF
TRBV15	TRBJ1-6	TRBD1	NA	18	TGTGCCACCAGCAAGAAAGGGACAGAGAGCTCCTATAATTCACCCCTCCACTTT	CATSKKGTESSYNSPLHF
TRBV4-2	TRBJ2-2	TRBD1	once	17	TGTGCCAGCAGCCAAAACATGGACAGGGTAGGCACCGGGGAGCTGTTTTTT	CASSQNMDRVGTGELFF
TRBV7-3	TRBJ1-3	TRBD1	NA	18	TGTGCCAGCAGCTTGAACAGACAGGGGAGATGGTCTGGAAACACCATATATTTT	CASSLNRQGRWSGNTIYF
TRBV7-2	TRBJ2-5	TRBD1	NA	13	TGTGCCACCCGTGGACAGGGCAAGGAGACCCAGTACTTC	CATRGQGKETQYF
TRBV6-5	TRBJ1-1	NA	NA	13	TGTGCCAGCAGTTACTTGGCACGTACGGAAGCTTTCTTT	CASSYLARTEAFF
TRBV2	TRBJ1-5	NA	NA	16	TGTGCCAGCAGTGAATTGGCAGGGTTCGGCAATCAGCCCCAGCATTTT	CASSELAGFGNQPQHF
TRBV5-6	TRBJ1-1	TRBD1	NA	16	TGTGCCAGCACCCCCGGACAGGGGACGCGGAACACTGAAGCTTTCTTT	CASTPGQGTRNTEAFF
TRBV5-8	TRBJ2-5	NA	NA	12	TGTGCCAGTAGGGAGGCCCCCGGGACCCAGTACTTC	CASREAPGTQYF
TRBV19	TRBJ1-1	TRBD1	NA	14	TGTGCCAGTAGTCCTTCTGACAGGGGGACTGAAGCTTTCTTT	CASSPSDRGTEAFF
TRBV27	TRBJ2-7	NA	NA	14	TGTGCCAGCAGTTCGTCAGGGGGGTCCTACGAGCAGTACTTC	CASSSSGGSYEQYF
TRBV4-2	TRBJ2-5	NA	once	14	TGTGCCAGCAGCCAAGATGCAGGGCAAGAGACCCAGTACTTC	CASSQDAGQETQYF
TRBV29-1	TRBJ2-3	TRBD1	NA	15	TGCAGCGTTGAGGACAGGGGATGGGGGACAGATACGCAGTATTTT	CSVEDRGWGTDTQYF
TRBV6-5	TRBJ1-1	NA	NA	14	TGTGCCAGCAGGCAAAATCCCGGCGGGACTGAAGCTTTCTTT	CASRQNPGGTEAFF
TRBV11-2	TRBJ1-5	NA	NA	15	TGTGCCAGCAGTTCCGGACAGCTAAGTTATCAGCCCCAGCATTTT	CASSSGQLSYQPQHF
TRBV30	TRBJ2-5	NA	NA	13	TGTGCCTGGACCCCAGGGTGGGGAGAGACCCAGTACTTC	CAWTPGWGETQYF
TRBV29-1	TRBJ1-4	NA	NA	13	TGCAGCGTTTTTGAAGCTACAGGGGAAAAACTGTTTTTT	CSVFEATGEKLFF
TRBV30	TRBJ1-6	NA	NA	13	TGTGCCTGGAGTGAGAGCGGGCCCTCACCCCTCCACTTT	CAWSESGPSPLHF
TRBV6-5	TRBJ1-5	NA	NA	16	TGTGCCAGCAGTTACTCGATGGCAGGGTCAAATCAGCCCCAGCATTTT	CASSYSMAGSNQPQHF
TRBV7-9	TRBJ1-1	TRBD1	NA	16	TGTGCCAGCAGCACCATATGGGGGACAGGGAACACTGAAGCTTTCTTT	CASSTIWGTGNTEAFF
TRBV5-1	TRBJ1-4	TRBD1	NA	14	TGCGCCAGCAGCTCGGGACAGACTAATGAAAAACTGTTTTTT	CASSSGQTNEKLFF
TRBV5-4	TRBJ2-3	TRBD2	NA	15	TGTGCCAGCAGCCCGGGGGGGTATGGGACAGATACGCAGTATTTT	CASSPGGYGTDTQYF
TRBV10-1	TRBJ2-7	NA	NA	9	TGCGCCATCCTCTACGAGCAGTACTTC	CAILYEQYF
TRBV13	TRBJ2-7	TRBD2	NA	14	TGTGCCAGCAGCTCCCGGACTAGAGGCGACGAGCAGTACTTC	CASSSRTRGDEQYF